The 8 T cell receptor beta chains below come from one sample, sequenced in a study of CD4+ T cells in melanoma. Sequencing used immunoSEQ multiplex PCR; TCRdb keeps in-frame clones, though not all of them. The sample shows roughly 60,000 clones, nearly 70% of them seen only once. Sequencing used tumor tissue. The receptors originated from a human donor with melanoma.

The chain employs TRBV7-9 and TRBJ1-2, with a weak D call TRBD1 (6 bases). CDR1 is SEHNR and CDR2 is FQNEAQ in the germline V gene (reference sequence). This CDR3 is 12 amino acids long. V shed 1 base and J shed 7 bases, with 7 bases lying between them. CDR3 region: CASSLEGGGYTF. CDR3 DNA sequence: TGTGCCAGCAGCTTAGAGGGGGGTGGCTACACCTTC. The complete variable domain, with remaining parts taken from reference TRBV7-9 and TRBJ1-2, reads DTGVSQNPRHKITKRGQNVTFRCDPISEHNRLYWYRQTLGQGPEFLTYFQNEAQLEKSRLLSDRFSAERPKGSFSTLEIQRTEQGDSAMYLCASSLEGGGYTFGSGTRLTVV.

This clone has a count of ten or more. The chain is built from TRBV2 and TRBJ2-5; unclear D gene. The CDR3 totals 13 residues. Germline loops: CDR1 SNHLY, CDR2 FYNNEI. The V and J ends lost 5 bases and 4 bases respectively, with 11 bases between them. The CDR3 reads CASSFRRRETQYF. In DNA form, the CDR3 reads TGTGCCAGCAGTTTTCGCAGGCGAGAGACCCAGTACTTC.

The genes are TRBV28 and TRBJ1-1; D possibly corresponds to TRBD1 (6 bases). Trimming left V 3 bases short and J 2 bases short, with 19 bases between. The germline V gene encodes CDR1 MDHEN and CDR2 SYDVKM. The CDR3 covers 17 residues. This CDR3 is CASSFRGGPGLNTEAFF. For the CDR3, the DNA is TGTGCCAGCAGTTTTAGGGGGGGACCTGGCCTAAACACTGAAGCTTTCTTT.

At least ten counts were recorded for this clone. The chain is built from TRBV5-1 and TRBJ1-1, with D uncertain. Trimming cost V 1 base and J 1 base, with 11 bases left between them. Germline V gene lookup returns CDR1 SGHRS and CDR2 YFSETQ. The length of the CDR3 is 15 residues. The CDR3 bases are TGCGCCAGCAGCTTGAGGCAGGCGCCGAACACTGAAGCTTTCTTT. It is translated as CASSLRQAPNTEAFF.

V gene TRBV29-1 combines with J gene TRBJ2-3; TRBD1 is a possible D gene (5 bases). The CDR3 spans 13 residues. CDR1 is SQVTM, CDR2 ANQGSEA, per germline. Trimming took 3 bases from V and 3 from J, leaving 10 bases between them. The CDR3 DNA sequence: TGCAGCGTTGAGGGGCAGAGGACAGATACGCAGTATTTT. It specifies CSVEGQRTDTQYF.

This chain joins TRBV6-6 and TRBJ1-2; D is unclear. This CDR3 is 15 amino acids long. With 7 bases removed from V and 4 bases from J, the gap between germline ends came to 19 bases. Germline CDR1 is MNHNY and CDR2 is SVGAGI (reference sequence). This CDR3 reads CASTHDVGRVYGYTF. The CDR3 region has the DNA TGTGCCAGCACTCACGATGTGGGTCGGGTCTATGGCTACACCTTC.

The chain employs TRBV19 and TRBJ2-7; D is perhaps TRBD1 (5 bases). Germline V lookup: CDR1 LNHDA, CDR2 SQIVND (reference sequence). This CDR3 is 15 amino acids long. V was clipped by 3 bases and J by 4 bases, with 16 bases between them. The CDR3 reads CASSIGWQGNYEQYF. The CDR3 DNA sequence: TGTGCCAGTAGTATTGGTTGGCAGGGAAATTACGAGCAGTACTTC.

The chain has TRBV27 and TRBJ2-1, with 7 bases aligning to TRBD1. This CDR3 spans 13 amino acids. Losses at the gene ends were 5 bases for V and 7 bases for J; bases not matched to a gene: 5. CDR1 MNHEY and CDR2 SMNVEV come from the germline V gene (reference sequence). CDR3 nucleotides: TGTGCCAGCAGTCACAGGGGACCTAATGAGCAGTTCTTC. This codes for CASSHRGPNEQFF.